This record covers a single TCR beta chain. It has no known antigen specificity. Within one base of it there is no much larger clone, and no base qualities were kept. Each collaborating institution followed its own protocols to collect whole blood in K2EDTA tubes. Collaborator samples were shipped for TCRbeta analysis as frozen whole blood, isolated PBMCs, or DNA extracted from either sample type. TCRbeta CDR3 regions were amplified from genomic DNA using the immunoSEQ Assay, a bias-controlled multiplex PCR. The authors' analysis ran thus. The number of nucleated cells in each sample was estimated from the amplification of reference gene primers within the assay. To quantify the absolute abundance of each unique TCRbeta CDR3 rearrangement, sequence reads were collapsed and filtered. Productive Simpson clonality was computed per sample as the square root of Simpson's diversity index over productive rearrangements. What TCRdb holds here is the immuneACCESS table cut down to in-frame rearrangements. Part of the clones is not present; checked against another copy, under half of the missing clones reflect an unresolved V gene, and the others are unexplained. Clone size and the V and J calls come from that table; the DNA yielded D and trimming. The sample includes about 670,000 clones, with about 90% observed a single time. The ten largest clones capture about 0.26% of the sample.

The data derive from a study of blood T cell repertoires in COVID-19 (TCRdb year 2020). Regarding the complete study: Samples covering the acute and convalescent phases of COVID-19 were provided by collaborators in the United States, Italy and Spain. The repertoires were released in a freely available public database meant as a resource for research on the immune response to SARS-CoV-2. The prospective study material was composed of cDNA or gDNA derived from T cells, B-cell-depleted T cells, or PBMCs. Nearly every sample came with metadata listing a de-identified subject ID, COVID-19 status, age in years and sex. Where available, HLA class I and class II types were obtained from metadata supplied by the sample provider rather than from assay-based typing. The samples were drawn from the first 160 participants of the ongoing ImmuneRACE study and from 1,254 subjects provided by 6 global collaborators. Subjects who had been exposed to COVID-19, were actively infected with it, or had recovered from it provided the deeply sampled blood TCRbeta repertoires that made up the dataset. Study-level results and caveats: Clinical and demographic metadata were provided uncurated, with the amount varying by source and participant.

The CDR3 holds 13 amino acids from the cysteine to the phenylalanine. Only the CDR3 region is kept as DNA, spanning 39 bases read in frame from base 1. CDR1 and CDR2, looked up from the germline V gene, are MNHNS and SASEGT. The junction shows trimming of 2 bases on V and 3 bases on J, plus 7 bases between the germline ends. The sequenced material came from peripheral blood. Recombination joined TRBV6-1 with TRBJ1-2; the D gene is possibly TRBD1, with 5 bases matching. This TCR came from a woman between 18 and 29 years old with acute or convalescent COVID-19. The DNA sequence is as follows: TGTGCCAGCAGTGAAAACAGGTACTATGGCTACACCTTC. It codes for CASSENRYYGYTF.